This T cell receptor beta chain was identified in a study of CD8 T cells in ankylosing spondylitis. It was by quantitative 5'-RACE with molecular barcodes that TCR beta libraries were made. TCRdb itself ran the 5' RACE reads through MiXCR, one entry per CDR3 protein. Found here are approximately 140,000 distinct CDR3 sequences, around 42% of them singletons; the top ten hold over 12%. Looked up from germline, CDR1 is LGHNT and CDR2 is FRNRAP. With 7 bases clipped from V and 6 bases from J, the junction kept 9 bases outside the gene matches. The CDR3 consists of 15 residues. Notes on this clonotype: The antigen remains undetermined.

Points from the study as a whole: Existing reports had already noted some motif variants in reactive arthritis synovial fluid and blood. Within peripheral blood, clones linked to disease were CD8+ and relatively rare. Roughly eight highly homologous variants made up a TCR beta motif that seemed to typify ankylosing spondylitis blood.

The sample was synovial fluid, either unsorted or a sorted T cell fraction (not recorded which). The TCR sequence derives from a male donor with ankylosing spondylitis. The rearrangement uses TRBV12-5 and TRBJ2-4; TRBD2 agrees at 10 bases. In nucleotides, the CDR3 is TGTGCTAGTGATCCCGGGACTAGCGTTCTAAACATTCAGTACTTC. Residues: CASDPGTSVLNIQYF.